This T cell receptor beta chain was recovered during a study of T cell repertoires in cytomegalovirus infection. This clonotype appeared a few times. Its antigen remains unknown. TCRdb reprocessed the reads via MiXCR and lists one record per CDR3 protein. This sample yields roughly 200,000 distinct CDR3 sequences, of which 35% to 45% are seen a single time; 55% to 60% belongs to the top ten. This receptor was obtained from a human donor in good health (CMV status not recorded). Some clones in this sample may be carry-over from other donors' samples. Sequencing used CD8+ T cells from cultured PBMCs, obtained from culture after CMV antigen stimulation.

CDR3 region: CASSLSGESYNEQFF. The CDR3 coding sequence is TGTGCCAGCAGTTTATCAGGGGAAAGCTACAATGAGCAGTTCTTC. This chain links TRBV28 with TRBJ2-1, with D possibly being TRBD1 (6 bases). Germline V lookup: CDR1 MDHEN, CDR2 SYDVKM. This CDR3 is built from 15 residues. V lost 1 base and J lost 3, with 10 bases in between.